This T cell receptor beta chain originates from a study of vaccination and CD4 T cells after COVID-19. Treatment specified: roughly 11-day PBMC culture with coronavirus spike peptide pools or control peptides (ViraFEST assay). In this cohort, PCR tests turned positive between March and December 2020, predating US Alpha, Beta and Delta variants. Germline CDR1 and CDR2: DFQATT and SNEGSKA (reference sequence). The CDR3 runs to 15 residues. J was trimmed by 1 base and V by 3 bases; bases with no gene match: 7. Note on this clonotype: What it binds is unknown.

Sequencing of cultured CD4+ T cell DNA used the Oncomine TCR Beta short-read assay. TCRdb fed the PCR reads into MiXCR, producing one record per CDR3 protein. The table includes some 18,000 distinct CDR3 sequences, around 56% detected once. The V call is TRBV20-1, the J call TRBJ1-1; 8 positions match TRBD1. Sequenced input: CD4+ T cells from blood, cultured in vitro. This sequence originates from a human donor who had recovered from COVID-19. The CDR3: CSASPPGQGNTEAFF. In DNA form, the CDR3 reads TGCAGTGCTAGTCCCCCAGGACAGGGGAACACTGAAGCTTTCTTT.